This TCR beta chain came from a study of beta chain features in type 1 diabetes. Study-level background: The number of sorted cells examined across all samples was under 140,000,000. General study findings and limits: VDJ junctions in type 1 diabetes patients carried more deletions and fewer insertions. The question of HLA type influencing TCRB rearrangement was one that remained unresolved here. In all four CD4+ subsets, TCRB CDR3 length was significantly, moderately reduced in type 1 diabetes. Since sequencing was performed on cDNA, cells with high TCR expression could be over-represented.

This CDR3 region has 15 residues. With 3 bases clipped from V and 0 bases from J, the junction kept 3 bases outside the gene matches. Germline V CDR1 and CDR2: SGHNT, YENEEA. Sequencing targeted expressed TCRB transcripts, as all isolated RNA had been reverse transcribed. Only in-frame clones appear in the TCRdb table, and some are missing; sequencing was by immunoSEQ multiplex PCR. This sample has 240,000 or so clones, with approximately 13% found just once. There are a few counts of this clone. Antigen specificity is unknown. The sequenced sample was naive CD4+ T cells from blood. V usage is TRBV11-3 and J usage is TRBJ2-3; TRBD2 aligns across 7 bases. The clonotype originates from a man aged 25 to 45 with type 1 diabetes. The CDR3 nucleotides are TGTGCCAGCAGCTTTGAGGGAGGGAGCACAGATACGCAGTATTTT. Translating gives CASSFEGGSTDTQYF.